This TCR beta chain originates from a study of neoadjuvant anti-PD-1 for oral cavity cancer (TCRdb year 2021). Regarding the complete study: Before undergoing curative-intent surgical resection, most patients got three to four biweekly nivolumab doses at 3 mg/kg. There were eleven to twelve patients in the parent correlative cohort, and the response rate was around 30%. Under RECIST 1.1, a patient counted as a responder if showing complete response, partial response or stable disease, and as a non-responder if showing progression. A fourth nivolumab dose was given around day 43 to patients without progression, and definitive surgical resection was performed in those patients on days 50-56.

Taken with the paper, the label for time point translates to: before neoadjuvant nivolumab. Patients were newly diagnosed with stage II-IVA oral cavity squamous cell carcinoma and had received no prior systemic or radiation treatment. The cohort consisted of patients with HPV-negative, locally advanced oral cavity squamous cell carcinoma. Peripheral blood mononuclear cells were analyzed directly, without maintenance or expansion in culture. Samples came from a longitudinal correlative study of a single-arm phase II trial of neoadjuvant nivolumab in oral cavity squamous cell carcinoma. Subject-matched pre- and post-treatment PBMCs and tumors from three responders and three non-responders were subjected to genomic DNA-based TCRbeta sequencing. Peripheral blood mononuclear cells were collected before nivolumab treatment and were collected again after treatment, at the time of surgery. The Maxwell RSC DNA from Cells kit was used to isolate genomic DNA from PBMCs.

For deep sequencing of PBMC libraries, mostly around 520 ng of input genomic DNA was used, and six replicates were run per sample. TCRbeta libraries were prepared with the immunoSEQ hsTCRbeta kit according to the manufacturer's instructions. The finished libraries were brought together in one pool at approximately 3.1 nM, which was then read using an Illumina NovaSeq 6000 S4 flow cell. The authors' analysis ran thus. The immunoSEQ Analyzer was used for raw data preprocessing and quality control. The analysis was limited to productive rearrangements, and each clonotype was defined by a unique CDR3 amino acid sequence. Using the R package tcR, the researchers computed the Gini-Simpson index as their estimate of repertoire clonality. Student's t test was used to compare Gini indices, and Pearson correlation was used to assess associations with tumor size change. The table was pulled from immuneACCESS by TCRdb, which kept in-frame rearrangements only. Such tables lose some clones; where checked, under half of the loss comes from unresolved V genes, and the rest has no known cause. V and J calls and clone size are given by that table; D and trimming were obtained from the DNA. This sample lists around 6,500 clones; around 77% were detected once. The ten top clones hold 3.2% of the sample.

To note about this clone: Its antigen target is currently unknown. Base qualities are not recorded, but no much larger clone differs from it by a single base.

Overall results and qualifications from the work: Only a few patients per response group were included in the TCR analyses, and larger cohorts for validation were called for by the authors. Higher pretreatment blood Treg/Th17 ratios correlated with higher pretreatment blood TCRbeta clonality and lower post-treatment tumor TCRbeta clonality. After neoadjuvant nivolumab, T cell clonality (Gini index) in PBMCs was significantly higher in non-responders than in responders.

The receptor comes from a person aged 35-79 years with oral cavity squamous cell carcinoma. The sequences come from PBMCs, collected before nivolumab (anti-PD-1) treatment.

Here is the DNA: TGTGCCAGCAGCTCGGACACAACCTACGAGCAGTACTTC. Its protein reads: CASSSDTTYEQYF. This chain is built from TRBV5-6 and TRBJ2-7; TRBD1 is possibly the D segment (5 matching bases). CDR1 SGHDT and CDR2 YYEEEE are derived from the germline V gene. The CDR3 numbers 13 residues from cysteine through phenylalanine. The entry retains the CDR3 DNA only, 39 bases that are in frame from base 1. The junction shows trimming of 3 bases on V and 2 bases on J, plus 9 bases between the germline ends.